The text below deals with one TCR beta chain. Using genomic DNA as the template, TCR beta VDJ and CDR3 profiling was carried out. TCRdb redid the calling of the reads with MiXCR, one entry per CDR3 protein. The sample records 450,000 to 600,000 distinct CDR3 sequences, around a third being singletons. This specimen belongs to a study of CD8+CD57+ T cells in acquired aplastic anemia. Germline V gene lookup returns CDR1 SGHVS and CDR2 FQNEAQ. This CDR3 region has 14 residues. Trimming cost V 8 bases and J 4 bases; bases outside gene matches: 7. The patients chosen for sequencing had shown expansion of CD8+CD57+ cells (detected by flow cytometry).

Specimen: sorted CD4+, CD8+, or CD8+CD57+ T cells (not recorded which) from PBMCs. This chain connects TRBV7-8 to TRBJ2-2, with TRBD2 matching over 7 bases. This TCR derives from a human donor with aplastic anemia. Here the CDR3 DNA reads TGTGCCAGCCAAGCGGGATCTAGCACCGGGGAGCTGTTTTTT. Amino acid sequence: CASQAGSSTGELFF.